This entry describes one TCR beta chain. This record comes from a study of PD-1 blockade in classical Hodgkin lymphoma. Time point here: cycle 4 day 1 (C4D1), after around six weeks of nivolumab. With no exception, relapse followed autologous stem cell transplantation in all patients, and brentuximab vedotin exposure varied. The data were produced by immunoSEQ multiplex PCR, yet TCRdb's version contains in-frame clones alone and is incomplete. The sample has over 70,000 clones; less than 95% are singletons. V lost 8 bases to trimming and J lost 6 bases, with 14 bases between them. The CDR3 loop spans 13 amino acids. CDR1 and CDR2 from the germline V gene are KGHSH and LQKENI.

J is TRBJ2-1 and V is TRBV18; D is possibly TRBD1 (5 bases). The receptor's source is a human donor with classical Hodgkin lymphoma. The specimen was peripheral blood mononuclear cells (PBMCs), collected before the fourth cycle of nivolumab. The CDR3 loop reads CASTAGWGNEQFF. DNA for the CDR3: TGTGCCAGCACTGCAGGGTGGGGCAATGAGCAGTTCTTC.